These 22 T cell receptor beta chains were all obtained from the same sample, sequenced in a study of blood T cell repertoires in COVID-19. The data were produced by immunoSEQ multiplex PCR, yet TCRdb's version contains in-frame clones alone and is incomplete. The sample holds around 80,000 clones, more than 80% seen once. Material: peripheral blood. All receptors come from a human donor in a cohort sampled during active COVID-19.

This clone came up once. This CDR3 reads CASSGLAGDTTREQFF. The CDR3 bases are TGTGCCAGCAGCGGACTAGCGGGGGACACCACCCGGGAGCAGTTCTTC. The chain has TRBV9 and TRBJ2-1, with 12 bases lining up with TRBD2. The germline CDR1 and CDR2 sequences are SGDLS and YYNGEE. With 3 bases clipped from V and 10 bases from J, the junction kept 11 bases outside the gene matches. This CDR3 has 16 amino acids.

This rearrangement joins TRBV10-3 to TRBJ1-1; no definite D call. CDR1 and CDR2 (germline): ENHRY, SYGVKD. There are 12 residues in the CDR3. V was cut by 0 bases and J by 9 bases, with 8 bases left in between. The CDR3 sequence is CAISESRYQAFF. CDR3 coding DNA: TGTGCCATCAGTGAGTCGAGATACCAAGCTTTCTTT.

The J gene is TRBJ1-6, the V gene TRBV7-2; TRBD1 matches at 7 bases. Trimming removed 5 bases from V and 10 bases from J; junction bases left unmatched: 8. The V gene's germline CDR1 is SGHTA and CDR2 FQGNSA. The CDR3 is 14 residues long. The DNA for the CDR3 is TGTGCCAGCAGCCTGGGGACAGCAGGATCACCCCTCCACTTT. Its protein product is CASSLGTAGSPLHF.

This clone was recorded a few times. The gene calls are TRBV5-1 and TRBJ2-2; perhaps TRBD1 as D (6 bases). Trimming cost V 4 bases and J 3 bases, with 13 bases left between them. CDR1 and CDR2 from the germline V gene are SGHRS and YFSETQ. The CDR3 is made up of 15 amino acids. The DNA of the CDR3 is TGCGCCAGCAGCCCTACTCCAGGGGACACCGGGGAGCTGTTTTTT. It is translated as CASSPTPGDTGELFF.

CDR3 nucleotide sequence: TGTGCCAGCAGTTTGGCGGGCCCAGATACGCAGTATTTT. This encodes CASSLAGPDTQYF. The J gene is TRBJ2-3, the V gene TRBV12-3 or TRBV12-4, with D perhaps TRBD2 (5 bases). Between the trimmed V and J ends, which lost 3 bases and 4 bases, there was a span of 8 bases. This CDR3 is built from 13 residues.

The rearrangement links TRBV7-8 to TRBJ2-3, with 12 bases lining up with TRBD1. V shed 3 bases, J shed 5 bases, and the junction held 9 bases outside the gene matches. CDR1 and CDR2 from the germline V gene are SGHVS and FQNEAQ. CDR3 length equals 17 residues. DNA for the CDR3: TGTGCCAGCAGCTTCCGCCGGGACAGGGGGCGGGTAGATACGCAGTATTTT. Translating it yields CASSFRRDRGRVDTQYF.

This clone was observed a few times. The CDR3 region has the DNA TGCGCCAGCAGCCCTCCCCGACAGGGGGTCTATGGCTACACCTTC. This encodes CASSPPRQGVYGYTF. V and J are TRBV4-1 and TRBJ1-2; 9 nucleotides line up with TRBD1. CDR3 length equals 15 residues. CDR1 is MGHRA and CDR2 is YSYEKL in the germline V gene. The V segment lost 4 bases and the J segment 4 bases; nucleotides outside the gene matches: 7.

The genes are TRBV3-1 (or the pseudogene TRBV3-2) and TRBJ1-2; D call uncertain. Germline V lookup: CDR1 LGHDT, CDR2 YNNKEL (reference sequence). The CDR3 runs to 14 residues. V was trimmed by 1 base and J by 6 bases, leaving 12 bases between them. The CDR3 nucleotides are TGTGCCAGCAGCCAAGTTTACGGAGCCCATGGCTACACCTTC. Translated: CASSQVYGAHGYTF.

The genes are TRBV5-5 and TRBJ2-1, with TRBD1 identical over 9 bases. This CDR3 contains 15 residues. The germline V gene has CDR1 SGHKS and CDR2 YYEKEE (reference sequence). Trimming took 4 bases from V and 6 from J; bases not matched to a gene: 8. CDR3 amino acids: CASSPTVGQGNEQFF. For the CDR3, the DNA is TGTGCCAGCAGCCCTACAGTGGGACAGGGCAATGAGCAGTTCTTC.

The rearrangement links TRBV3-1 (or the pseudogene TRBV3-2) to TRBJ2-5; 15 nucleotides match TRBD2. CDR1 LGHDT and CDR2 YNNKEL come from the germline V gene (reference sequence). Trimming removed 3 bases from V and 5 bases from J; junction bases left unmatched: 7. CDR3 length equals 17 residues. CDR3 sequence reads: CASSHGTSGGMGETQYF. DNA for the CDR3: TGTGCCAGCAGCCACGGGACTAGCGGGGGGATGGGGGAGACCCAGTACTTC.

The chain combines TRBV5-8 with TRBJ1-1, with a tentative D call TRBD1 (5 bases). The germline V gene has CDR1 SGHTS and CDR2 YDEGEE. V was cut by 8 bases and J by 3 bases, with 14 bases left in between. CDR3 length equals 13 residues. The CDR3 sequence is CASGQGPYTEAFF. DNA for the CDR3: TGTGCCAGTGGTCAGGGCCCTTACACTGAAGCTTTCTTT.

J is TRBJ2-1 and V is TRBV27; weak D call: TRBD1 (6 bases). This CDR3 region has 16 residues. Trimming took 0 bases from V and 0 from J, leaving 9 bases between them. Looked up from germline, CDR1 is MNHEY and CDR2 is SMNVEV (reference sequence). The DNA of the CDR3 is TGTGCCAGCAGTTTATCCGGGACAAGCTCCTACAATGAGCAGTTCTTC. Translation: CASSLSGTSSYNEQFF.

The chain couples TRBV19 to TRBJ2-4, with a possible D match to TRBD1 (6 bases). The germline V gene has CDR1 LNHDA and CDR2 SQIVND (reference sequence). The CDR3 has 14 residues. The V gene lost 7 bases and the J gene lost 4 bases, with 14 bases spanning the gap. The chain's CDR3 is CASNRDKSKNIQYF. The CDR3 coding sequence is TGTGCCAGTAACAGGGATAAGAGTAAAAACATTCAGTACTTC.

V and J are TRBV2 and TRBJ1-2, with 7 bases identical to TRBD1. J gave up 5 bases and V 5 bases, and 11 bases lay outside the gene matches. Looked up from germline, CDR1 is SNHLY and CDR2 is FYNNEI. The CDR3 spans 15 residues. This CDR3 is CASSRLGGTEYGYTF. CDR3 in DNA: TGTGCCAGCAGTCGGTTGGGCGGGACAGAGTATGGCTACACCTTC.

CDR3 nucleotide sequence: TGTGCCAGCAGCTTTGCGGGACGTAGAGATACGCAGTATTTT. This codes for CASSFAGRRDTQYF. The chain carries TRBV7-8 and TRBJ2-3; D might be TRBD2 (6 bases). The germline gives CDR1 SGHVS, CDR2 FQNEAQ. Trimming pared 3 bases from V and 5 bases from J, leaving 12 bases between. The CDR3 contains 14 residues.

J is TRBJ2-5 and V is TRBV12-5, with unresolved D. Germline lookup yields CDR1 LGHNT and CDR2 FRNRAP. Trimming stripped 2 bases from V and 3 bases from J, with 10 bases between. CDR3 size: 14 residues. The CDR3 is CASGLSAREETQYF. CDR3 in DNA: TGTGCTAGTGGTTTGTCGGCTAGAGAAGAGACCCAGTACTTC.

The chain recombines TRBV6-5 with TRBJ2-1; D is unresolved. Germline-derived CDR1 and CDR2 are MNHEY and SVGAGI. V gave up 3 bases and J gave up 9 bases, with 12 bases separating them. There are 13 residues in the CDR3. The CDR3 region is CASSYTAVGEQFF. The CDR3 bases are TGTGCCAGCAGTTATACCGCGGTGGGTGAGCAGTTCTTC.

The chain combines TRBV6-1 with TRBJ2-3; 11 bases line up with TRBD2. V shed 3 bases and J 10 bases; nucleotides not matched to a gene: 12. CDR3 length: 16 amino acids. In germline, CDR1 is MNHNS, CDR2 SASEGT. The DNA for the CDR3 is TGTGCCAGCAGTGAGATCCTAGCGGGGGGAAGGGATGCGCAGTATTTT. This encodes CASSEILAGGRDAQYF.

The genes are TRBV28 and TRBJ2-2; 7 nucleotides line up with TRBD2. The CDR3 extends over 17 amino acids. The germline V gene encodes CDR1 MDHEN and CDR2 SYDVKM. Trimming removed 3 bases from V and 2 bases from J; junction bases left unmatched: 9. The CDR3 nucleotides are TGTGCCAGCAGTTTGCCCGGGCTAGCGGATAACACCGGGGAGCTGTTTTTT. This codes for CASSLPGLADNTGELFF. The full variable domain, in which reference TRBV28 and TRBJ2-2 provide the parts outside the CDR3, is DVKVTQSSRYLVKRTGEKVFLECVQDMDHENMFWYRQDPGLGLRLIYFSYDVKMKEKGDIPEGYSVSREKKERFSLILESASTNQTSMYLCASSLPGLADNTGELFFGEGSRLTVL.

This clone was seen a handful of times. The V gene is TRBV11-1, the J gene TRBJ2-1, with D perhaps matching TRBD1 (6 bases). V was clipped by 5 bases and J by 2 bases, with 16 bases between them. The germline CDR1 and CDR2 sequences are SGHAT and FQDESV (reference sequence). This CDR3 spans 16 amino acids. This chain's CDR3 is CASSATGPLPYNEQFF. CDR3 coding DNA: TGTGCCAGCAGCGCCACAGGGCCCCTACCCTACAATGAGCAGTTCTTC.

The chain employs TRBV5-1 and TRBJ1-2; a weak D match, TRBD1 (6 bases). This CDR3 comprises 14 residues. Germline V CDR1 and CDR2: SGHRS, YFSETQ. Trimming pared 3 bases from V and 2 bases from J, leaving 11 bases between. This CDR3 is CASSSGQPNYGYTF. CDR3 DNA: TGCGCCAGCAGCTCTGGACAGCCAAACTATGGCTACACCTTC.

V usage is TRBV6-1 and J usage is TRBJ1-1; D perhaps matches TRBD1 (6 bases). The CDR3 runs 15 residues. V shed 2 bases and J shed 3 bases, with 13 bases lying between them. Germline CDR1 and CDR2: MNHNS and SASEGT. CDR3 region: CASSERGGPDTEAFF. CDR3 DNA: TGTGCCAGCAGTGAACGTGGGGGCCCAGACACTGAAGCTTTCTTT.